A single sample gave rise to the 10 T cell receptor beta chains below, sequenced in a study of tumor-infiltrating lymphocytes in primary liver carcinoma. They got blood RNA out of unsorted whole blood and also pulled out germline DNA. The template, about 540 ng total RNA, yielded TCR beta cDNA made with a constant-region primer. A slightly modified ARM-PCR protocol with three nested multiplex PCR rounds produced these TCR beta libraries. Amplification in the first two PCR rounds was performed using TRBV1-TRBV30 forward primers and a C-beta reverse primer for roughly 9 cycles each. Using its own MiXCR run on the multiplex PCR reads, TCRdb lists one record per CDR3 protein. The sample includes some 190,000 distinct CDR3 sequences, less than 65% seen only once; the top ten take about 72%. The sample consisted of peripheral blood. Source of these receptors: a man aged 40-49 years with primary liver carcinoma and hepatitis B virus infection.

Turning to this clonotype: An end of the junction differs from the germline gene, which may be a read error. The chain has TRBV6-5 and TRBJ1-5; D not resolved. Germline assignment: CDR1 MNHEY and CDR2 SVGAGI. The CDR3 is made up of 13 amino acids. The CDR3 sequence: CTSSYDANQPQHF. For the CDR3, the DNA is TGTACCAGCAGTTACGACGCCAATCAGCCCCAGCATTTT.

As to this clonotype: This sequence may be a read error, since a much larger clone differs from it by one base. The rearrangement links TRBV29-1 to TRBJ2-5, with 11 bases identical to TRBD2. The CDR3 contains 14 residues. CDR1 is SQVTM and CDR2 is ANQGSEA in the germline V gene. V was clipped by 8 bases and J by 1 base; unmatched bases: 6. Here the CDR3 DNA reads TGCAGCCCCCCCCTAGCGGGGGGCCAAGAGACCCAGTACTTC. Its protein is CSPPLAGGQETQYF.

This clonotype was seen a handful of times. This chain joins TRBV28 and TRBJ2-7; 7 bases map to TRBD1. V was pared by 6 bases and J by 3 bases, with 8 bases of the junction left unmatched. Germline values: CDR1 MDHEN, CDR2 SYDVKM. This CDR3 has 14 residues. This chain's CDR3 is CASRAGTAIYEQYF. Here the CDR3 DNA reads TGTGCCAGCAGAGCCGGGACAGCGATCTACGAGCAGTACTTC.

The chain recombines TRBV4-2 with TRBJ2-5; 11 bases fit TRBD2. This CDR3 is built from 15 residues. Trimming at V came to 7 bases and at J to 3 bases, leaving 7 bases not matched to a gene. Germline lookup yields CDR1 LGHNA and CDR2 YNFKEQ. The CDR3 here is CASTSGTSGEETQYF. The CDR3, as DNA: TGTGCCAGCACCTCAGGGACTAGCGGTGAAGAGACCCAGTACTTC.

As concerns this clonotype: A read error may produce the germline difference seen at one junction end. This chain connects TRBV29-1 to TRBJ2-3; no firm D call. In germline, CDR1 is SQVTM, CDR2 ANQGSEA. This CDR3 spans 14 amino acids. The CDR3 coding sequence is TGCAGCGTCCAGGACGGGTCTGGCATAGATACGCAGTGTTTT. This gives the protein CSVQDGSGIDTQCF.

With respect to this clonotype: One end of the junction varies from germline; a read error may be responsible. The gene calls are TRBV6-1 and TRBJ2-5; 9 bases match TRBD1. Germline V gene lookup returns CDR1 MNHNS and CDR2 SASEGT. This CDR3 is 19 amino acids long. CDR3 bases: TGTGCCAGCAGTCGAAATACCTTATGGGACAGGGCGTACCAAGAGACCCTGTACTTC. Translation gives CASSRNTLWDRAYQETLYF.

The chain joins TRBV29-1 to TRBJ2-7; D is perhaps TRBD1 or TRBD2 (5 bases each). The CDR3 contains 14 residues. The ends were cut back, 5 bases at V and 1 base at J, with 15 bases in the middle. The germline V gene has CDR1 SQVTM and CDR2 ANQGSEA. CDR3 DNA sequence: TGCAGCGTTTCCGGGACCCGGGAATCCTACGAGCAGTACTTC. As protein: CSVSGTRESYEQYF.

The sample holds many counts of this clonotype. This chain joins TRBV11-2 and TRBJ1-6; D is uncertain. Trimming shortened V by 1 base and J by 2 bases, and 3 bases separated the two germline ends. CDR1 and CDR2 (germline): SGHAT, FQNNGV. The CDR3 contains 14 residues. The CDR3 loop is CASSLGPYNSPLHF. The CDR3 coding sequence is TGTGCCAGCAGCTTAGGACCCTATAATTCACCCCTCCACTTT.

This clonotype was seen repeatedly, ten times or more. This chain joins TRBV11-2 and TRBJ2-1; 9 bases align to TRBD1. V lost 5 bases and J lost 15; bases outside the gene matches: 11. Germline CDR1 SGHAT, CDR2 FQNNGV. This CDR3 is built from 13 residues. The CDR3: CASSRPPDRGRFF. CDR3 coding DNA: TGTGCCAGCAGCCGTCCCCCGGACAGGGGTCGGTTCTTC.

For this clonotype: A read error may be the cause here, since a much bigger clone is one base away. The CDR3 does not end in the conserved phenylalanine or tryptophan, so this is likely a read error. CDR3 loop: CASSLAESSGFYEQYL. The CDR3 DNA reads TGTGCCAGCAGCTTAGCGGAGTCTAGCGGATTCTACGAGCAGTACTTA. V gene TRBV11-1 combines with J gene TRBJ2-7; TRBD2 aligns across 7 bases. Looked up from germline, CDR1 is SGHAT and CDR2 is FQDESV (reference sequence). CDR3 length equals 16 residues. J lost 3 bases, V lost 0 bases, and 8 bases had no gene match.